A single sample is the source of the 24 T cell receptor beta chains below, sequenced in a study of identical twins. TCRdb analysed the 5' RACE reads with MiXCR anew, one entry per CDR3 protein. This sample has 1.5 million to 2 million distinct CDR3 sequences, with around 29% found just once. Sequenced input: cord blood. The receptor source for this set is a newborn girl in good health.

In its sample, this clonotype was seen a few times. The rearrangement links TRBV18 to TRBJ2-3; TRBD2 aligns across 8 bases. This CDR3 is built from 16 residues. The J segment lost 0 bases and the V segment lost 4 bases, leaving 6 bases of the junction unmatched. Germline CDR1 is KGHSH and CDR2 is LQKENI. CDR3 DNA: TGTGCCAGCTCACTAATTAGCGGGACTAGCACAGATACGCAGTATTTT. Amino acid sequence: CASSLISGTSTDTQYF.

The chain carries TRBV20-1 and TRBJ2-3; 9 bases fit TRBD2. The V gene's germline CDR1 is DFQATT and CDR2 SNEGSKA (reference sequence). The junction had 9 bases not matched to a gene; V was cut back by 8 bases and J by 6 bases. The CDR3 has 13 residues. The CDR3 spells CSWGLAAPDTQYF. CDR3 coding DNA: TGCAGTTGGGGACTAGCAGCTCCCGATACGCAGTATTTT.

The rearrangement joins TRBV4-1 to TRBJ1-2, with 8 bases fitting TRBD1. CDR1 and CDR2 (germline): MGHRA, YSYEKL. V trimming: 2 bases; J trimming: 4 bases; junction bases outside the gene matches: 3. The CDR3 loop spans 14 amino acids. The CDR3 spells CASSQRDRFYGYTF. As DNA, the CDR3 is TGCGCCAGCAGCCAACGGGACAGGTTCTATGGCTACACCTTC.

This clonotype was counted only a few times. The V and J genes are TRBV2 and TRBJ2-3; D possibly corresponds to TRBD2 (5 bases). CDR3 size: 15 residues. Trimming shortened V by 5 bases and J by 4 bases, and 16 bases separated the two germline ends. Germline V gene data show CDR1 as SNHLY and CDR2 as FYNNEI. CDR3 sequence: CASSQLILAADTQYF. The CDR3 DNA follows: TGTGCCAGCAGTCAATTAATTCTAGCAGCAGATACGCAGTATTTT.

On this clonotype: One end of the junction does not line up with germline, which may come from a read error. The J gene is TRBJ1-6, the V gene TRBV3-1; 9 positions match TRBD1. The CDR3 totals 16 residues. Germline V CDR1 and CDR2: LGHDT, YNNKEL (reference sequence). The CDR3 nucleotides read TGTGCCAGCACCCAAAGGGGGACAGGGACTTCGGCACCCCTCCACTTT. Residues: CASTQRGTGTSAPLHF.

There are a few counts of this clonotype. The chain couples TRBV11-2 to TRBJ2-3, with 9 bases aligning to TRBD1. Germline-derived CDR1 and CDR2 are SGHAT and FQNNGV. V gave up 6 bases and J gave up 1 base; unmatched junction bases: 17. This CDR3 comprises 19 residues. The CDR3 region has the DNA TGTGCCAGCAGGCACTTTAGGAGGACAGGGGTATTGGGCACAGATACGCAGTATTTT. It yields the protein CASRHFRRTGVLGTDTQYF.

This clonotype was observed a few times. The chain couples TRBV10-3 to TRBJ2-1; 10 bases are a match to TRBD2. Losses at the gene ends were 3 bases for V and 4 bases for J; bases not matched to a gene: 3. The CDR3 contains 15 residues. Per germline, CDR1 ENHRY and CDR2 SYGVKD. For the CDR3, the DNA is TGTGCCATCAGTGACCGGACTAGCGGATACAATGAGCAGTTCTTC. This gives the protein CAISDRTSGYNEQFF.

This clonotype was seen only a few times. The chain combines TRBV6-1 with TRBJ1-2; 7 bases align to TRBD1. Germline CDR1 MNHNS, CDR2 SASEGT. After removal of 8 bases from V and 8 bases from J, the junction contained 11 bases not matched to a gene. The CDR3 contains 13 residues. The chain's CDR3 is CASRRQGGDGYTF. The CDR3 DNA follows: TGTGCCAGCCGACGACAGGGAGGTGACGGCTACACCTTC.

There are a few counts of this clonotype. V is TRBV24-1 and J is TRBJ1-5; 7 bases align to TRBD1. Losses at the gene ends were 3 bases for V and 2 bases for J; bases not matched to a gene: 3. In germline, CDR1 is KGHDR, CDR2 SFDVKD. The CDR3 consists of 15 residues. CDR3 in amino acids: CATSDHRGGNQPQHF. The DNA for the CDR3 is TGTGCCACCAGTGATCACAGGGGTGGCAATCAGCCCCAGCATTTT.

The chain uses TRBV18 and TRBJ2-3; D gene unclear. V was trimmed by 6 bases and J by 5 bases, leaving 24 bases between them. CDR1 and CDR2 (germline): KGHSH, LQKENI. CDR3 length equals 17 residues. CDR3 residues: CASSPIPGGASGDTQYF. In DNA, the CDR3 is TGTGCCAGCTCGCCGATACCGGGCGGAGCCTCGGGAGATACGCAGTATTTT.

The chain couples TRBV5-1 to TRBJ1-2, with D unclear. CDR3 size: 13 residues. Germline lookup yields CDR1 SGHRS and CDR2 YFSETQ. Trimming stripped 4 bases from V and 7 bases from J, with 14 bases between. The CDR3 bases are TGCGCCAGCAGCCTTCGGAGGATGGGTGGCTACACCTTC. Residues: CASSLRRMGGYTF.

V usage is TRBV12-3 or TRBV12-4 and J usage is TRBJ2-1; possibly TRBD2 for D (6 bases). CDR3 length: 15 amino acids. With 2 bases removed from V and 5 bases from J, the gap between germline ends came to 13 bases. DNA of the CDR3: TGTGCCAGCAGTTTACGGGCTAGCGACGACAATGAGCAGTTCTTC. It specifies CASSLRASDDNEQFF.

The rearrangement links TRBV4-2 to TRBJ2-5; 8 nucleotides agree with TRBD2. After removal of 4 bases from V and 5 bases from J, the junction contained 9 bases not matched to a gene. Looked up from germline, CDR1 is LGHNA and CDR2 is YNFKEQ. CDR3 length equals 15 residues. In nucleotides, the CDR3 is TGTGCCAGCAGCCCGGGACTAGAACGGAAGGAGACCCAGTACTTC. Protein: CASSPGLERKETQYF.

This chain uses TRBV7-9 with TRBJ2-1, with D possibly called TRBD1 or TRBD2 (5 bases each). V lost 3 bases and J 7 bases, leaving 16 bases between the germline ends. Germline V CDR1 and CDR2: SEHNR, FQNEAQ (reference sequence). This CDR3 is 15 amino acids long. The CDR3 DNA reads TGTGCCAGCAGCTTGGGGACGTCGAAGTGGAATGAGCAGTTCTTC. Its translation: CASSLGTSKWNEQFF.

This chain links TRBV20-1 with TRBJ2-3; the match to TRBD2 covers 11 bases. This CDR3 comprises 16 residues. V shed 4 bases and J 5 bases; nucleotides not matched to a gene: 11. CDR1 and CDR2 from the germline V gene are DFQATT and SNEGSKA (reference sequence). The CDR3: CSAKRPGLAAKDTQYF. The CDR3 nucleotides are TGCAGTGCTAAACGACCGGGACTAGCGGCAAAAGATACGCAGTATTTT.

This clonotype occurred a few times. The genes are TRBV7-2 and TRBJ2-1; a possible D gene is TRBD2 (6 bases). This CDR3 region has 14 residues. Germline loops: CDR1 SGHTA, CDR2 FQGNSA. Trimming cost V 4 bases and J 6 bases, with 13 bases left between them. CDR3 sequence: CASSSLLALNEQFF. The CDR3 region has the DNA TGTGCCAGCAGCTCCCTACTAGCACTCAATGAGCAGTTCTTC.

The gene calls are TRBV4-1 and TRBJ1-5; D possibly corresponds to TRBD1 (6 bases). V lost 2 bases and J lost 0, with 8 bases in between. The CDR3 contains 15 residues. The germline V gene has CDR1 MGHRA and CDR2 YSYEKL. The CDR3 DNA reads TGCGCCAGCAGCCAATACAGGGATAGCAATCAGCCCCAGCATTTT. It encodes CASSQYRDSNQPQHF.

The chain combines TRBV4-1 with TRBJ2-5; D remains unclear. V was trimmed by 3 bases and J by 11 bases, leaving 25 bases between them. The CDR3 length is 16 residues. CDR1 and CDR2 from the germline V gene are MGHRA and YSYEKL. CDR3 sequence (DNA): TGCGCCAGCAGCCAGGTATACTTACCACGCTACAATGAGCAGTACTTC. This gives the protein CASSQVYLPRYNEQYF.

This clonotype was seen only a few times. This sequence joins TRBV29-1 and TRBJ2-3, with no clear D. This CDR3 is 15 amino acids long. The V gene lost 3 bases and the J gene lost 0 bases, with 13 bases spanning the gap. The germline V gene encodes CDR1 SQVTM and CDR2 ANQGSEA. For the CDR3, the DNA is TGCAGCGTTGATGTTGAGCTTACTAGCACAGATACGCAGTATTTT. This sequence encodes CSVDVELTSTDTQYF.

V and J are TRBV29-1 and TRBJ2-1; D remains unclear. The CDR3 totals 13 residues. V dropped 2 bases and J dropped 4 bases, with 9 bases sitting between them. Per germline, CDR1 SQVTM and CDR2 ANQGSEA. The CDR3 DNA reads as TGCAGCGTTGAACGGCTACTGTACAATGAGCAGTTCTTC. Protein: CSVERLLYNEQFF.

The rearrangement joins TRBV7-9 to TRBJ2-1, with a possible D match to TRBD1 (5 bases). The assigned J gene may be wrong: the sequence end matches TRBJ2-7 better. The CDR3 totals 14 residues. Germline V gene sequence: CDR1 SEHNR, CDR2 FQNEAQ (reference sequence). As DNA, the CDR3 is TGTGCCAGCAGCTTAGCGCAAACAGGCGGCGAGCAGTACTTC. This translates into CASSLAQTGGEQYF.

This CDR3 is CATSEPSRTTDTQYF. The CDR3 coding sequence is TGTGCCACCAGTGAACCTAGCCGGACCACAGATACGCAGTATTTT. The J gene is TRBJ2-3, the V gene TRBV24-1; TRBD2 is a possible D gene (5 bases). Per the germline V gene, CDR1 is KGHDR and CDR2 is SFDVKD. The CDR3 contains 15 residues. Trimming stripped 4 bases from V and 2 bases from J, with 12 bases between.

CDR3: CAISEGQGGDTQYF. The CDR3, as DNA: TGTGCCATCAGTGAGGGACAGGGTGGAGATACGCAGTATTTT. The chain employs TRBV10-3 and TRBJ2-3; TRBD1 matches at 8 bases. The CDR3 totals 14 residues. V dropped 2 bases and J dropped 5; count of bases not matched to a gene: 3. From germline, CDR1 is ENHRY and CDR2 SYGVKD.

The chain employs TRBV20-1 and TRBJ2-3; TRBD2 matches at 9 bases. Trimming at V came to 7 bases and at J to 3 bases, leaving 11 bases not matched to a gene. Germline CDR1 DFQATT, CDR2 SNEGSKA (reference sequence). The CDR3 covers 15 residues. The CDR3 loop is CSVTARGRVTDTQYF. The CDR3 DNA reads TGCAGTGTCACCGCTCGCGGGAGGGTGACAGATACGCAGTATTTT.